This entry lists 11 T cell receptor beta chains sequenced from one sample in a study of T-cell reconstitution after alpha-beta-depleted transplantation in children. Preparation of the TCRbeta library involved a method that used unique molecular identifiers. TCRdb passed the PCR reads through MiXCR, listing each CDR3 protein once. The data hold a few hundred thousand distinct CDR3 sequences, with roughly 13% observed a single time. The sequenced sample was PBMCs, mostly from graft donor cells, obtained 360 days after TCRalphabeta/CD19-depleted stem cell transplant. The source is a male patient aged 10-17 years who had a stem cell transplant for acute myeloid leukemia, so the T cells may come from the graft donor.

V is TRBV20-1 and J is TRBJ2-1; perhaps TRBD2 as D (5 bases). The CDR3 runs to 17 residues. The V gene's germline CDR1 is DFQATT and CDR2 SNEGSKA (reference sequence). Trimming shortened V by 5 bases and J by 4 bases, and 24 bases separated the two germline ends. DNA of the CDR3: TGCAGTGCTCCTGATTGGGGAGATCGGCGAACTTACAATGAGCAGTTCTTC. It translates to CSAPDWGDRRTYNEQFF.

This rearrangement joins TRBV28 to TRBJ2-1; 9 nucleotides line up with TRBD2. Germline V gives CDR1 MDHEN, CDR2 SYDVKM. V shed 5 bases and J 8 bases; nucleotides not matched to a gene: 10. The CDR3 contains 15 residues. This CDR3 is CASSSVAGVRHEQFF. Written as DNA, the CDR3 is TGTGCCAGCAGTAGCGTAGCGGGAGTCAGACATGAGCAGTTCTTC.

The CDR3, as DNA: TGTGCCACCAGCCATTGGGGCCCCAGCTCCTACGAGCAGTACTTC. Translated: CATSHWGPSSYEQYF. The rearrangement uses TRBV25-1 and TRBJ2-7; a possible D gene is TRBD1 (5 bases). The CDR3 contains 15 residues. Germline-derived CDR1 and CDR2 are MGHDK and SYGVNS. The V end lost 10 bases, the J end lost 0 bases, and 19 bases lay between the germline ends.

The gene calls are TRBV20-1 and TRBJ2-7; no clear D. The V gene's germline CDR1 is DFQATT and CDR2 SNEGSKA (reference sequence). The CDR3 is 13 amino acids. The V end lost 3 bases, the J end lost 1 base, and 10 bases lay between the germline ends. The CDR3 DNA follows: TGCAGTGCTAGTACCCTTATATCCTACGAGCAGTACTTC. The encoded protein is CSASTLISYEQYF.

This clonotype appeared many times. The CDR3 DNA follows: TGTGCCAGCACCCCTTGGCAGGGCGGGGACACTGAAGCTTTCTTT. Amino acid sequence: CASTPWQGGDTEAFF. This chain joins TRBV28 and TRBJ1-1; D is possibly TRBD1 (5 bases). The CDR3 sequence is 15 residues long. With 7 bases removed from V and 3 bases from J, the gap between germline ends came to 18 bases. Germline V gene sequence: CDR1 MDHEN, CDR2 SYDVKM.

V usage is TRBV9 and J usage is TRBJ2-7; 14 nucleotides align to TRBD2. Per the germline V gene, CDR1 is SGDLS and CDR2 is YYNGEE. Losses at the gene ends were 3 bases for V and 2 bases for J; bases not matched to a gene: 7. The CDR3 length is 17 residues. The CDR3 loop is CASSGGGLAGDPYEQYF. CDR3 sequence (DNA): TGTGCCAGCAGCGGGGGGGGACTAGCGGGAGACCCCTACGAGCAGTACTTC.

The rearrangement links TRBV7-9 to TRBJ2-5, with D tentatively TRBD2 (5 bases). This CDR3 spans 12 amino acids. Germline assignment: CDR1 SEHNR and CDR2 FQNEAQ (reference sequence). The V end lost 5 bases, the J end lost 6 bases, and 10 bases lay between the germline ends. The CDR3: CASSRTAQTQYF. The CDR3 DNA is TGTGCCAGCAGCCGGACTGCTCAGACCCAGTACTTC.

This rearrangement joins TRBV28 to TRBJ2-2; TRBD1 agrees at 9 bases. Germline-derived CDR1 and CDR2 are MDHEN and SYDVKM. CDR3 length equals 18 residues. V lost 5 bases and J lost 7; bases outside the gene matches: 17. CDR3 nucleotide sequence: TGTGCCAGCAGTGCCGGGCCCAACAGGGGGCTAGGTGGCGGGGAGCTGTTTTTT. Amino acids: CASSAGPNRGLGGGELFF.

This clonotype has at least ten counts. This chain links TRBV20-1 with TRBJ2-7, with D perhaps assigned TRBD1 or TRBD2 (6 bases each). The CDR3 totals 13 residues. V shed 7 bases and J shed 3 bases, with 16 bases lying between them. Germline CDR1 reads DFQATT; CDR2 reads SNEGSKA (reference sequence). As DNA, the CDR3 is TGCAGTGTATCCTCGGGGGCGGGCTACGAGCAGTACTTC. Amino acids: CSVSSGAGYEQYF.

This clonotype has ten or more counts. This chain links TRBV20-1 with TRBJ2-5, with no clear D. CDR3 size: 13 residues. From germline, CDR1 is DFQATT and CDR2 SNEGSKA (reference sequence). The V end lost 2 bases, the J end lost 1 base, and 8 bases lay between the germline ends. The CDR3 here is CSARKGAQETQYF. CDR3 DNA sequence: TGCAGTGCTAGAAAGGGTGCCCAAGAGACCCAGTACTTC.

CDR3 DNA: TGTGCCTGGTCGGACCTGGCAGTGGATGAGCAGTTCTTC. It is translated as CAWSDLAVDEQFF. The chain couples TRBV30 to TRBJ2-1; D is unclear. V was cut by 5 bases and J by 8 bases, with 16 bases left in between. In germline, CDR1 is GTSNPN, CDR2 SVGIG (reference sequence). This CDR3 is 13 amino acids long.